This entry lists 16 T cell receptor beta chains sequenced from one sample in a study of PD-1 blockade in mismatch repair-deficient tumors. Libraries were prepared by immunoSEQ multiplex PCR; TCRdb keeps only in-frame clonotypes and omits some of them. The table has some 100,000 clones, roughly four fifths seen once. This sample comprised peripheral blood, obtained roughly 36 weeks after starting pembrolizumab. The receptor source for this set is an adult with mismatch repair-deficient cancer.

The chain carries TRBV2 and TRBJ1-2; the D gene is possibly TRBD1 (5 bases). This CDR3 has 13 residues. The V end lost 5 bases, the J end lost 8 bases, and 15 bases lay between the germline ends. Germline-derived CDR1 and CDR2 are SNHLY and FYNNEI. The CDR3, as DNA: TGTGCCAGCAGTCCTTTCCGGGGGAGCGGCTACACCTTC. Translated: CASSPFRGSGYTF.

The chain combines TRBV7-2 with TRBJ1-4; TRBD1 might be the D (5 bases). The V end was cut by 6 bases, the J end by 8 bases, with 16 bases between. The germline gives CDR1 SGHTA, CDR2 FQGNSA. The CDR3 spans 14 residues. The CDR3 DNA sequence: TGTGCCAGCAGAAGAGGGGAGGGTCGGGAAAAACTGTTTTTT. This gives the protein CASRRGEGREKLFF.

The chain couples TRBV5-6 to TRBJ2-1; perhaps TRBD2 as D (7 bases). V lost 7 bases to trimming and J lost 4 bases, with 24 bases between them. The CDR3 has 17 amino acids. Germline values: CDR1 SGHDT, CDR2 YYEEEE. CDR3 coding DNA: TGTGCCAGCCGGACCAGGGGCGGGAGTAACATGTACAATGAGCAGTTCTTC. Amino acids: CASRTRGGSNMYNEQFF.

This chain links TRBV7-6 with TRBJ2-7; D is unresolved. Germline assignment: CDR1 SGHVS and CDR2 FNYEAQ. V lost 5 bases and J lost 7, with 15 bases in between. The CDR3 contains 13 residues. The CDR3 is CASSQDHDGEQYF. The CDR3 DNA reads as TGTGCCAGCAGCCAGGATCACGATGGGGAGCAGTACTTC.

A note on this clone: The junction departs from the called germline gene at one end, perhaps through a read error. The rearrangement links TRBV7-7 to TRBJ2-2; D is ambiguous. This CDR3 spans 17 amino acids. Germline values: CDR1 SSHAT, CDR2 FNYEAQ (reference sequence). The CDR3 nucleotides read TGTGCTAGCAGCTTACTCTCACCCCCAAATTACCCCGGGGAGCTGTTTTTT. It encodes CASSLLSPPNYPGELFF.

The rearrangement joins TRBV9 to TRBJ2-1; maybe TRBD2 (6 bases). This CDR3 has 14 amino acids. V was cut by 4 bases and J by 8 bases, with 16 bases left in between. Looked up from germline, CDR1 is SGDLS and CDR2 is YYNGEE. CDR3 residues: CASSLALGPDEQFF. The DNA for the CDR3 is TGTGCCAGCAGCCTAGCGCTCGGTCCCGATGAGCAGTTCTTC.

This clone was detected a few times. The chain has TRBV11-3 and TRBJ2-5; 8 positions agree with TRBD2. CDR1 and CDR2 (germline): SGHNT, YENEEA. Losses at the gene ends were 1 base for V and 2 bases for J; bases not matched to a gene: 3. The CDR3 runs 15 residues. CDR3 sequence (DNA): TGTGCCAGCAGCTTAGCGGGAGGGAGGCAAGAGACCCAGTACTTC. This encodes CASSLAGGRQETQYF.

This clone occurred a few times. The V call is TRBV5-1, the J call TRBJ2-7; D possibly corresponds to TRBD2 (6 bases). The length of the CDR3 is 15 residues. Germline V CDR1 and CDR2: SGHRS, YFSETQ. V was trimmed by 4 bases and J by 6 bases, leaving 20 bases between them. The CDR3 here is CASSGGRQGGSEQYF. In nucleotides, the CDR3 is TGCGCCAGCAGCGGGGGTCGCCAGGGAGGATCCGAGCAGTACTTC.

The chain carries TRBV27 and TRBJ2-5, with 7 bases that match TRBD2. Germline trimming cut 2 bases from V and 4 bases from J; bases unmatched to any gene: 16. The CDR3 sequence is 18 residues long. Germline-derived CDR1 and CDR2 are MNHEY and SMNVEV (reference sequence). The CDR3 spells CASSLGGVGGLRRETQYF. The DNA for the CDR3 is TGTGCCAGCAGTTTAGGAGGTGTGGGAGGGCTCCGCCGAGAGACCCAGTACTTC.

The chain links TRBV11-2 to TRBJ2-1, with TRBD1 as a possible D gene (5 bases). CDR3 length equals 15 residues. The germline V and J ends were trimmed by 2 bases and 5 bases, with 13 bases remaining between them. Germline CDR1 and CDR2: SGHAT and FQNNGV. The CDR3 loop is CASSLRSLRDNEQFF. The CDR3 DNA is TGTGCCAGCAGCTTAAGGTCCCTCAGGGACAATGAGCAGTTCTTC. The whole variable domain, filled in from reference TRBV11-2 and TRBJ2-1, reads EAGVAQSPRYKIIEKRQSVAFWCNPISGHATLYWYQQILGQGPKLLIQFQNNGVVDDSQLPKDRFSAERLKGVDSTLKIQPAKLEDSAVYLCASSLRSLRDNEQFFGPGTRLTVL.

CDR3 sequence: CAISRRDSRTDTQYF. The CDR3 DNA is TGTGCCATCTCCCGCCGGGACAGTAGAACAGATACGCAGTATTTT. This chain joins TRBV5-4 and TRBJ2-3, with 7 bases fitting TRBD1. CDR3 length equals 15 residues. The V gene end was trimmed by 9 bases and the J gene end by 3 bases; junction bases not matched to a gene: 13. The germline CDR1 and CDR2 sequences are SGHNT and YYREEE (reference sequence).

This clone was detected once. The J gene is TRBJ2-7, the V gene TRBV9, with D unclear. Trimming took off 0 bases at V and 0 bases at J, with 7 bases between the two ends. Per germline, CDR1 SGDLS and CDR2 YYNGEE. This CDR3 comprises 14 residues. Written as DNA, the CDR3 is TGTGCCAGCAGCGTAGCGGATAGCTCCTACGAGCAGTACTTC. The encoded protein is CASSVADSSYEQYF.

This clone was observed a single time. The CDR3 DNA reads TGTGCCAGCAGCCCTAACAGGGATGCAGGCTACACCTTC. Its translation: CASSPNRDAGYTF. The rearrangement links TRBV11-2 to TRBJ1-2, with a weak D call TRBD1 (6 bases). V shed 5 bases and J shed 8 bases, with 15 bases lying between them. The CDR3 has 13 amino acids. Germline loops: CDR1 SGHAT, CDR2 FQNNGV.

The CDR3 DNA is TGTGCCAGCAGCTTGGTTTGGGGACAGAACACTGAAGCTTTCTTT. It is translated as CASSLVWGQNTEAFF. This chain joins TRBV5-5 and TRBJ1-1, with D perhaps matching TRBD1 (6 bases). CDR1 is SGHKS, CDR2 YYEKEE, per germline (reference sequence). The CDR3 sequence is 15 residues long. V was trimmed by 0 bases and J by 1 base, leaving 10 bases between them.

The genes are TRBV6-5 and TRBJ2-3; 9 positions match TRBD2. Germline lookup yields CDR1 MNHEY and CDR2 SVGAGI. The ends lost 5 bases at V and 2 bases at J; junction bases unmatched: 5. This CDR3 has 15 amino acids. This CDR3 reads CASSTLAGPTDTQYF. The CDR3 DNA reads TGTGCCAGCAGTACCCTAGCGGGACCCACAGATACGCAGTATTTT.

About this clone: The sample has other DNA sequences that encode this CDR3 too. The chain couples TRBV6-6 to TRBJ1-1; D remains unclear. Per the germline V gene, CDR1 is MNHNY and CDR2 is SVGAGI (reference sequence). This CDR3 is 13 amino acids long. The V and J ends lost 6 bases and 1 base respectively, with 9 bases between them. The DNA of the CDR3 is TGTGCCAGCAGCCGTACAGAGAACACTGAAGCTTTCTTT. Residues: CASSRTENTEAFF.